This paragraph covers one TCR beta chain sequence. The antigen remains undetermined. Measured with immunoSEQ multiplex PCR; TCRdb has only the in-frame clones, and not every one. The sample shows 200,000 or so clones, less than 85% of them seen only once. The sample is drawn from a study of cytomegalovirus exposure and HLA in healthy donors. Study-level results: Three CMV-associated chains proved CMV antigen-specific in vitro. Researchers counted roughly 150 TCR beta chains as cytomegalovirus-associated.

This CDR3 region has 14 residues. The germline CDR1 and CDR2 sequences are ENHRY and SYGVKD. The junction had 9 bases not matched to a gene; V was cut back by 6 bases and J by 5 bases. Sequenced material: PBMCs. The TCR was taken from a woman aged 18-35 years in good health and CMV-seronegative. The genes are TRBV10-3 and TRBJ1-1; TRBD1 matches 7 bases. The CDR3 coding sequence is TGTGCCATCAGCGAACAGGGGAGGGAAACTGAAGCTTTCTTT. Translating it yields CAISEQGRETEAFF.